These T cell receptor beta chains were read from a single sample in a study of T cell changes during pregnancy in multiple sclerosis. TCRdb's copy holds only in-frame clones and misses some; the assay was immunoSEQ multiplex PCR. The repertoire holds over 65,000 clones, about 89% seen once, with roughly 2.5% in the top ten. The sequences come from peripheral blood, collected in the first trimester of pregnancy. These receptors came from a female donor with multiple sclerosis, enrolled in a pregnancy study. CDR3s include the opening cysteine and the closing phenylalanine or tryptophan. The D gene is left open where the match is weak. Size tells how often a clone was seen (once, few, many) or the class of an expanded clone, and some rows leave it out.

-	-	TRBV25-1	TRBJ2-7	TGTGCCAGCAGTCAAAGCGGCGAGCAGTACTTC	CASSQSGEQYF
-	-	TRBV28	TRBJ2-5	TGTGCCAGCAGTTTGATTGGGGGGAGAGAGACCCAGTACTTC	CASSLIGGRETQYF
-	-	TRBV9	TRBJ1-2	TGTGCCAGCACTACCCAGCAGGCTAACTATGGCTACACCTTC	CASTTQQANYGYTF
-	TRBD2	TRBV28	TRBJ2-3	TGTGCCAGCAGCAAACCTAGCGGGAGCACAGATACGCAGTATTTT	CASSKPSGSTDTQYF
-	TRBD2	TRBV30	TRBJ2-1	TGTGCCTGGTGGCGGAAGACTAGCGGGAGGTTCAATGAGCAGTTCTTC	CAWWRKTSGRFNEQFF
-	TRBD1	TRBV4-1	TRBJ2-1	TGCGCCAGCAGCCAGCCGGGACAGGGGGGCGATGAGCAGTTCTTC	CASSQPGQGGDEQFF
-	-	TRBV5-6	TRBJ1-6	TGTGCCAGCAGCCCATTCCCTAATTCACCCCTCCACTTT	CASSPFPNSPLHF
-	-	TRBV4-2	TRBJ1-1	TGTGCCAGCAGCCAAGATCCGGACAGTGAAGCTTTCTTT	CASSQDPDSEAFF
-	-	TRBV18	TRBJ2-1	TGTGCCAGCTCACTCGATGGCCAGAGGAGGCTCGATGAGCAGTTCTTC	CASSLDGQRRLDEQFF
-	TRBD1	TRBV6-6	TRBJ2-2	TGTGCCAGCAGTTACGGACAGGACCTTAACACCGGGGAGCTGTTTTTT	CASSYGQDLNTGELFF
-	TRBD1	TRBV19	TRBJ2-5	TGTGCCAGTTCCCCGGGACAGGGAGGGGAGACCCAGTACTTC	CASSPGQGGETQYF
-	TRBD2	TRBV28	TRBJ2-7	TGTGCCAGCACCACCCCAGGACTAGCGGGGACTAACTACGAGCAGTACTTC	CASTTPGLAGTNYEQYF
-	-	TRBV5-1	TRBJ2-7	TGCGCCAGCAGCTTCGCAGCGGAACCAAGTCCGTACGAGCAGTACTTC	CASSFAAEPSPYEQYF
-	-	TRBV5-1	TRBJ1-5	TGCGCCAGCAGCTACGACATTAGGAAGGGAGGGGGAAATAGCAATCAGCCCCAGCATTTT	CASSYDIRKGGGNSNQPQHF
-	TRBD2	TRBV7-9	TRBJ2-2	TGTGCCAGCAGCCTAAAACTAGCGGACACCGGGGAGCTGTTTTTT	CASSLKLADTGELFF
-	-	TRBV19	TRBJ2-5	TGTGCCAGTAGTCCCCCACTAGCCCCAGAGACCCAGTACTTC	CASSPPLAPETQYF
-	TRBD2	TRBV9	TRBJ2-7	TGTGCCAGCAGCGGTAGCGGGAGCGGAGAGCAGTACTTC	CASSGSGSGEQYF
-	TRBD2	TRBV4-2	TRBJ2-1	TGTGCCAGCAGCCAAAATGGCCTAGCGGGAGAAGCCCCCTACAATGAGCAGTTCTTC	CASSQNGLAGEAPYNEQFF
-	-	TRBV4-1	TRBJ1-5	TGCGCCAGCAGCCCGACTGGGGCAGCTAGCAATCAGCCCCAGCATTTT	CASSPTGAASNQPQHF
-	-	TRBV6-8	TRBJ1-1	TGTGCCAGCAGTTATTCAGGGGTAATGGCTGAAGCTTTCTTT	CASSYSGVMAEAFF
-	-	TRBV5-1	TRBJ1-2	TGCGCCAGCAGCTTGGACGCGGTTCTAAGCTATGGCTACACCTTC	CASSLDAVLSYGYTF
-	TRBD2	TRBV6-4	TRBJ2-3	TGTGCCAGCAGTACTAGCGGGGCAGATACGCAGTATTTT	CASSTSGADTQYF
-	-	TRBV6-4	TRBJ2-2	TGTGCCAGCAGTGACTCTACTCCCGGGGAGCTGTTTTTT	CASSDSTPGELFF
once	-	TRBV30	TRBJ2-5	TGTGCCTGGAGTGTACAGGGGGGGGCGGTGGAGACCCAGTACTTC	CAWSVQGGAVETQYF
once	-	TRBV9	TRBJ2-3	TGTGCCAGCAGCGTAGACGTCAACGGGGATACGCAGTATTTT	CASSVDVNGDTQYF
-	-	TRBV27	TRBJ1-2	TGTGCCAGCAGTCCCCGGTGGGGAGGCTATGGCTACACCTTC	CASSPRWGGYGYTF
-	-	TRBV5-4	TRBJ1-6	TGTGCCAGCAGCTTGTTAGACAGACCAAATTCACCCCTCCACTTT	CASSLLDRPNSPLHF
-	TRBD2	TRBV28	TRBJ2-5	TGTGCCAGCAGCCCTTCCGGGGGGTCACGGACCCAGTACTTC	CASSPSGGSRTQYF
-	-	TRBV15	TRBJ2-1	TGTGCCACCAGCAGGTTCGGACAGCCCCTCAATGAGCAGTTCTTC	CATSRFGQPLNEQFF
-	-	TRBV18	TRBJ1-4	TGTGCCAGCTCACCAGAGACAACTAATGAAAAACTGTTTTTT	CASSPETTNEKLFF
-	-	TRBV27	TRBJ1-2	TGTGCCAGCAGTTTGGGGCAGGGGTTTGGCTACACCTTC	CASSLGQGFGYTF
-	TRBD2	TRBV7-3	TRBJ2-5	TGTGCCAGCAGCTTAATTGCGGGAGGGTTGGAGACCCAGTACTTC	CASSLIAGGLETQYF
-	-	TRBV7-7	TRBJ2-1	TGTGCCAGCAGCTCTACCCCGGGACACCCCCGGGAGCAGTTCTTC	CASSSTPGHPREQFF
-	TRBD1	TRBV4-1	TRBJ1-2	TGCGCCAGCAGCCAAGATGTTAGACAGGGCTTCGGAGGCTACACCTTC	CASSQDVRQGFGGYTF
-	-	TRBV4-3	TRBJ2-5	TGCGCCAGCAGCCAAGATCCTTCCACAGGCTGGACCCAGTACTTC	CASSQDPSTGWTQYF
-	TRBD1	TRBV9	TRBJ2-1	TGTGCCAGCAGCGTAGAGGCGCCGACAGGGACCTACAATGAGCAGTTCTTC	CASSVEAPTGTYNEQFF